These T cell receptor beta chains were read from a single sample in a study of shared clonotypes between healthy human individuals. Method: immunoSEQ multiplex PCR; TCRdb's copy keeps in-frame clones and lacks some. This repertoire shows millions of clones, 90% to 95% found once; its top ten account for 0.13%. Sequenced: naive CD4+ T cells sorted from blood. The receptors were gathered from a man aged 18 to 29 in good health. The CDR3 runs from the conserved cysteine through the conserved F or W. Each record gives: V gene, J gene, CDR3 protein.

TRBV7-3	TRBJ2-5	CASSLGREAETQYF
TRBV19	TRBJ2-5	CASSTWTGGEQETQYF
TRBV7-2	TRBJ2-2	CASSSRQRLNTGELFF
TRBV6-1	TRBJ2-7	CASCPRRQGLYEQYF
TRBV10-3	TRBJ1-4	CAISPGQGTTNEKLFF
TRBV5-4	TRBJ2-7	CASSLGAAIPYEQYF
TRBV4-1	TRBJ2-3	CASSTPPSSGTDTQYF
TRBV6-1	TRBJ2-2	CASSEAGGLAGELFF
TRBV4-1	TRBJ1-2	CASSQVRGPDYGYTF
TRBV7-6	TRBJ2-5	CASSLMEETQYF
TRBV18	TRBJ1-5	CASSPSGTNQPQHF
TRBV7-2	TRBJ1-6	CASNLKAGVSPLHF
TRBV14	TRBJ2-1	CASSQGDRVWAYNEQFF
TRBV7-8	TRBJ2-3	CASSPHHRSQAGGRGTDTQYF
TRBV7-2	TRBJ2-7	CASSFLAGGYEQYF
TRBV18	TRBJ1-5	CASSPYGGYSNQPQHF
TRBV11-2	TRBJ2-7	CASSRGGFWGEYEQYF
TRBV15	TRBJ2-1	CATSREGITTIYNEQFF
TRBV9	TRBJ1-6	CASSGRQGLGTPLHF
TRBV10-3	TRBJ2-1	CAISWFGGGNEQFF
TRBV10-1	TRBJ2-2	CASSRHTNTGELFF
TRBV10-3	TRBJ2-2	CAISRQTLNTGELFF
TRBV7-9	TRBJ1-1	CASSLDGGNTEAFF
TRBV28	TRBJ1-6	CASSGSRWNSPLHF
TRBV7-2	TRBJ2-2	CASSLVAGAGNTGELFF
TRBV5-1	TRBJ1-1	CASSLTGDTEAFF
TRBV19	TRBJ2-1	CASSIPLARDEQFF